This T cell receptor (beta chain) was captured by sequencing in a study of blood T cell repertoires in COVID-19. Looking at the study overall: Italy, Spain and the United States were the sources of the convalescent and acute COVID-19 samples. From T cells, B-cell-depleted T cells, or PBMCs came the material, which was cDNA or gDNA.

The V and J ends lost 6 bases and 1 base, in that order; junction bases with no gene match: 2. Germline-derived CDR1 and CDR2 are ENHRY and SYGVKD. The CDR3 is 13 amino acids. Per the study methods: Reference gene primer amplification in the assay estimated nucleated cell counts. Data came from immunoSEQ multiplex PCR; TCRdb stores just in-frame clones and leaves some out. The V and J calls and the clone size are those of that table, but D and trimming were determined from the DNA. The sample consists of about 440,000 clones, around 89% of them appearing once. Seattle researchers signed up patients amid active infection and tracked them longitudinally.

The chain links TRBV10-3 to TRBJ2-5; 7 bases are shared with TRBD1. This clonotype originated in a woman between 45 and 65 years old with COVID-19, enrolled during active disease. The sample comprised peripheral blood. The CDR3 sequence: CAIRGQAQETQYF. The CDR3 DNA sequence: TGTGCCATCAGAGGACAGGCCCAAGAGACCCAGTACTTC.